This is a list of T cell receptor beta chains from one sample in a study of identical twins. TCRdb used MiXCR to reprocess the 5' RACE reads, holding one entry per CDR3 protein. In the table there are 250,000 or so distinct CDR3 sequences, about 7% of which are singletons. The same data also contributed to another study, on yellow fever vaccine responses in identical twins.

Source material: memory (CD45RO+) T cells sorted from blood. These receptors were obtained from a woman between 18 and 30 years old in good health. Each CDR3 is given with its conserved first and last residue. A D gene is named only where the DNA matches it firmly. Part of the rows lack a size; the others show once, few, many or a class for expanded clones.

d_call clone_size j_call v_call cdr3_aa cdr3_nt
- - TRBJ1-1 TRBV27 CASKIGGPNTEAFF TGTGCCAGCAAGATCGGGGGACCGAACACTGAAGCTTTCTTT
TRBD2 many TRBJ2-1 TRBV29-1 CSANRDYPYNEQFF TGCAGCGCCAACCGGGACTACCCTTACAATGAGCAGTTCTTC
- many TRBJ2-1 TRBV14 CASSQRGRILYNEQFF TGTGCCAGCAGCCAACGCGGACGGATACTTTACAATGAGCAGTTCTTC
- - TRBJ2-5 TRBV5-5 CASSFGVQETQYF TGTGCCAGCAGCTTTGGAGTCCAAGAGACCCAGTACTTC
- many TRBJ2-1 TRBV9 CASSVNRVSSYNEQFF TGTGCCAGCAGCGTAAACAGAGTAAGCTCCTACAATGAGCAGTTCTTC
- few TRBJ1-4 TRBV2 CATRQDINEKLFF TGTGCCACCCGACAGGACATTAATGAAAAACTGTTTTTT
- many TRBJ2-7 TRBV5-1 CASSLGVTTNQGQQYF TGCGCCAGCAGCTTGGGGGTGACAACCAACCAAGGCCAGCAGTACTTC
- many TRBJ2-7 TRBV6-2/TRBV6-3 CASSSALPYEQYF TGTGCCAGCAGTTCAGCGTTACCCTACGAGCAGTACTTC
- many TRBJ2-1 TRBV6-1 CASSLGLESYNEQFF TGTGCCAGCAGTCTGGGACTCGAATCCTACAATGAGCAGTTCTTC
TRBD2 - TRBJ2-3 TRBV7-6 CASSSAGGLNTQYF TGTGCCAGCAGCTCCGCGGGAGGCTTAAATACGCAGTATTTT
- many TRBJ2-1 TRBV6-5 CASSYRLPSSYNEQFF TGTGCCAGCAGTTACAGGCTACCGAGCTCCTACAATGAGCAGTTCTTC
TRBD1 few TRBJ2-1 TRBV14 CASSLGTGGGIRQFF TGTGCCAGCAGCCTCGGGACAGGGGGGGGGATTCGACAGTTCTTC
TRBD1 many TRBJ2-1 TRBV18 CASSPGQGKDF TGTGCCAGCTCACCGGGACAGGGGAAGGACTTC
- many TRBJ1-2 TRBV5-1 CASSLESGLNPGGYTF TGCGCCAGCAGCTTGGAAAGCGGCCTCAACCCGGGGGGCTACACCTTC
- - TRBJ2-5 TRBV2 CASLKSHAETQYF TGTGCCAGCCTCAAAAGCCATGCAGAGACCCAGTACTTC
- few TRBJ2-3 TRBV9 CASSVGQAFYSTDTQYF TGTGCCAGCAGCGTAGGTCAAGCGTTCTATTCCACAGATACGCAGTATTTT
TRBD1 few TRBJ1-5 TRBV7-2 CASSRRTGSDQPQHF TGTGCCAGCAGCCGCAGGACAGGGTCCGATCAGCCCCAGCATTTT
TRBD2 - TRBJ2-3 TRBV7-9 CASSFRGAGVTDTQYF TGTGCCAGCAGCTTCCGCGGCGCGGGGGTCACAGATACGCAGTATTTT
TRBD1 many TRBJ2-7 TRBV6-1 CASRGQGFHEQYF TGTGCCAGCAGGGGACAGGGGTTCCACGAGCAGTACTTC
TRBD1 many TRBJ2-7 TRBV5-1 CASGGTGLPYEQYF TGCGCCAGCGGAGGGACAGGCCTTCCCTACGAGCAGTACTTC
- few TRBJ1-5 TRBV28 CASSRQVNQPQHF TGTGCCAGCAGTCGACAGGTCAATCAGCCCCAGCATTTT
- - TRBJ2-4 TRBV6-5 CASSYSPGLSNIQYF TGTGCCAGCAGTTATAGTCCCGGACTCTCGAACATTCAGTACTTC